This TCR beta chain was sequenced during a study of blood T cell repertoires in COVID-19. On the study more broadly: There were acute and convalescent COVID-19 samples, and they came from the United States, Italy and Spain. PBMCs, B-cell-depleted T cells, or T cells were the source of the cDNA or gDNA that made up the material.

Per the original methods: It was from reference gene primer amplification that nucleated cell counts were estimated. Sequencing used immunoSEQ multiplex PCR; TCRdb keeps in-frame clones, though not all of them. The V and J calls and the clone size are those of that table, but D and trimming were determined from the DNA. The sample lists approximately 100,000 clones, over 80% seen once, with 4.5% to 6% in the top ten. Trimming took off 7 bases at V and 6 bases at J, with 10 bases between the two ends. The CDR3 loop spans 12 amino acids. Germline V gives CDR1 MNHEY, CDR2 SVGAGI. The chain has TRBV6-5 and TRBJ1-5; D call uncertain. Sample: peripheral blood. This clonotype was obtained from a man in his forties or fifties with active COVID-19. The CDR3 DNA is TGTGCCAGCACGGCGGCTGGTCAGCCCCAGCATTTT. Protein product: CASTAAGQPQHF.